The 28 T cell receptor beta chains below were found in one sample sequenced in a study of post-analysis software for immune sequencing data. Study results and limitations: Patients showed TRBV5-6, TRBV5-1 and TRBV20-1 among roughly 5 TRBV segments more frequent than in controls.

No cognate antigen is known for these TCRs. TCR beta cDNA libraries included unique molecular identifiers. In TCRdb, the PCR reads were re-called with MiXCR into one record per CDR3 protein. This sample has approximately 630,000 distinct CDR3 sequences; roughly three fifths occur once, and the top ten carry 11%. The specimen sequenced was blood. Receptors were obtained from a girl between 2 and 10 years old with multiple sclerosis.

The chain employs TRBV30 and TRBJ2-3; D unresolved. The V and J ends lost 3 bases and 5 bases respectively, with 12 bases between them. The CDR3 is made up of 13 amino acids. CDR1 is GTSNPN, CDR2 SVGIG, per germline (reference sequence). Here the CDR3 reads CAWRIVGQDTQYF. The CDR3, as DNA: TGTGCCTGGAGGATAGTAGGGCAAGATACGCAGTATTTT.

J is TRBJ2-2 and V is TRBV10-3; 10 bases are a match to TRBD2. The CDR3 sequence is 19 residues long. The trim removed 3 bases at V and 2 bases at J, leaving 12 bases unmatched. Germline values: CDR1 ENHRY, CDR2 SYGVKD. The CDR3 sequence is CAISESPGLAGDNTGELFF. Here the CDR3 DNA reads TGTGCCATCAGTGAATCCCCAGGGCTAGCGGGAGATAACACCGGGGAGCTGTTTTTT.

This clonotype has just one count. The chain couples TRBV19 to TRBJ2-7; the D gene is possibly TRBD1 (5 bases). Trimming removed 4 bases at V and 2 bases at J, with 9 bases between. This CDR3 spans 13 amino acids. CDR1 LNHDA and CDR2 SQIVND come from the germline V gene (reference sequence). Here the CDR3 DNA reads TGTGCCAGTAGTACTCGACAGACCTACGAGCAGTACTTC. This sequence encodes CASSTRQTYEQYF.

Note on this clonotype: The conserved final phenylalanine or tryptophan is absent from the CDR3, which likely points to a read error. The chain uses TRBV6-5 and TRBJ2-1, with D perhaps TRBD2 (5 bases). The V and J ends lost 7 bases and 6 bases respectively, with 19 bases between them. This CDR3 is built from 15 residues. The germline gives CDR1 MNHEY, CDR2 SVGAGI. The CDR3 reads CASTLGSGRGNEQFL. The CDR3 DNA reads as TGTGCCAGCACCCTCGGGTCGGGCCGGGGCAATGAGCAGTTCTTA.

J is TRBJ2-5 and V is TRBV5-5; perhaps D is TRBD1 or TRBD2 (5 bases each). Germline lookup yields CDR1 SGHKS and CDR2 YYEKEE (reference sequence). The CDR3 contains 15 residues. V shed 0 bases and J shed 5 bases, with 14 bases lying between them. This CDR3 is CASSLDQGPWETQYF. Written as DNA, the CDR3 is TGTGCCAGCAGCTTGGATCAGGGACCTTGGGAGACCCAGTACTTC.

The chain is built from TRBV5-5 and TRBJ2-7, with D perhaps assigned TRBD1 or TRBD2 (5 bases each). This CDR3 has 14 residues. Germline values: CDR1 SGHKS, CDR2 YYEKEE (reference sequence). Deletions cut 1 base from V and 2 bases from J, with 10 bases between. DNA of the CDR3: TGTGCCAGCAGCTTGTTGGGGCGGGCCTACGAGCAGTACTTC. This sequence encodes CASSLLGRAYEQYF.

V and J are TRBV7-2 and TRBJ1-2; D gene uncertain. This CDR3 region has 14 residues. The V end was cut by 8 bases, the J end by 4 bases, with 17 bases between. Per germline, CDR1 SGHTA and CDR2 FQGNSA. The CDR3 DNA sequence: TGTGCCAGCCGCCCCTCTCAGCTTTTCTATGGCTACACCTTC. Residues: CASRPSQLFYGYTF.

This rearrangement joins TRBV5-1 to TRBJ2-1; TRBD2 agrees at 9 bases. Per the germline V gene, CDR1 is SGHRS and CDR2 is YFSETQ. The V gene end was trimmed by 4 bases and the J gene end by 7 bases; junction bases not matched to a gene: 9. This CDR3 comprises 15 residues. The CDR3 region has the DNA TGCGCCAGCAGCCAAGGGCGGGGGGGCCTAAATGAGCAGTTCTTC. The encoded protein is CASSQGRGGLNEQFF. Full variable domain (outside the CDR3, taken from reference TRBV5-1 and TRBJ2-1): KAGVTQTPRYLIKTRGQQVTLSCSPISGHRSVSWYQQTPGQGLQFLFEYFSETQRNKGNFPGRFSGRQFSNSRSEMNVSTLELGDSALYLCASSQGRGGLNEQFFGPGTRLTVL.

The chain couples TRBV5-1 to TRBJ2-1; D remains ambiguous. Germline CDR1 is SGHRS and CDR2 is YFSETQ. The germline V and J ends were trimmed by 3 bases and 0 bases, with 7 bases remaining between them. The CDR3 runs 14 residues. The CDR3 spells CASSSLRSYNEQFF. For the CDR3, the DNA is TGCGCCAGCAGCTCTTTGCGCTCCTACAATGAGCAGTTCTTC.

Comment on this clonotype: At one end the junction does not follow the germline gene, possibly because of a read error. This chain uses TRBV12-3 or TRBV12-4 with TRBJ2-1; either TRBD1 or TRBD2 may supply D (6 bases each). The CDR3 length is 15 residues. As DNA, the CDR3 is TGTGCCAGCACCTTGGGGTCCGGGGGCGACAATGGGCAGTTCTTC. Protein product: CASTLGSGGDNGQFF.

V is TRBV12-3 or TRBV12-4 and J is TRBJ1-2; possible D gene TRBD1, 5 bases. V lost 8 bases and J lost 3, with 16 bases in between. The CDR3 runs to 14 residues. The CDR3 is CASRRGRVDYGYTF. Written as DNA, the CDR3 is TGTGCCAGCCGGAGGGGCAGGGTGGACTATGGCTACACCTTC.

V usage is TRBV12-3 or TRBV12-4 and J usage is TRBJ2-3; D is unclear. CDR3 length: 14 residues. V lost 3 bases and J lost 2, with 9 bases in between. As DNA, the CDR3 is TGTGCCAGCAGTTTCGACACAACCACAGATACGCAGTATTTT. Its protein product is CASSFDTTTDTQYF.

The chain links TRBV6-5 to TRBJ2-5; no reliable D call. From germline, CDR1 is MNHEY and CDR2 SVGAGI. There are 15 residues in the CDR3. The ends were cut back, 2 bases at V and 5 bases at J, with 15 bases in the middle. For the CDR3, the DNA is TGTGCCAGCAGTTACGTGTTGGCTGATACTGAGACCCAGTACTTC. It yields the protein CASSYVLADTETQYF.

This clonotype was detected only once. The chain couples TRBV28 to TRBJ1-5, with D hard to call. The germline CDR1 and CDR2 sequences are MDHEN and SYDVKM. Deletions cut 8 bases from V and 0 bases from J, with 14 bases between. The CDR3 runs 15 residues. CDR3 bases: TGTGCCAGCGTCCGCCCGGGAAATAGCAATCAGCCCCAGCATTTT. This encodes CASVRPGNSNQPQHF.

This sequence joins TRBV28 and TRBJ2-7; TRBD1 aligns across 8 bases. The CDR3 has 13 amino acids. Per the germline V gene, CDR1 is MDHEN and CDR2 is SYDVKM. The trim removed 5 bases at V and 5 bases at J, leaving 5 bases unmatched. The CDR3 sequence: CASSGQGSHEQYF. CDR3 nucleotides: TGTGCCAGCAGTGGACAGGGTTCTCACGAGCAGTACTTC.

This clonotype was recorded only once. The chain carries TRBV5-1 and TRBJ2-1, with 13 positions matching TRBD2. V dropped 0 bases and J dropped 8; count of bases not matched to a gene: 8. The CDR3 spans 17 residues. The V gene's germline CDR1 is SGHRS and CDR2 YFSETQ. The CDR3 region is CASSLGRRTSGSDEQFF. CDR3 nucleotide sequence: TGCGCCAGCAGCTTGGGCCGAAGGACTAGCGGGAGCGATGAGCAGTTCTTC.

There are a few counts of this clonotype. The V gene is TRBV9, the J gene TRBJ2-7, with D perhaps being TRBD1 or TRBD2 (5 bases each). The CDR3 is 16 amino acids. CDR1 and CDR2 from the germline V gene are SGDLS and YYNGEE. V gave up 4 bases and J gave up 4 bases, with 21 bases separating them. The CDR3 loop is CASSRTGTFDVYEQYF. The CDR3 DNA reads TGTGCCAGCAGCAGAACCGGGACGTTTGACGTTTACGAGCAGTACTTC.

The J gene is TRBJ1-1, the V gene TRBV12-3 or TRBV12-4, with a possible D match to TRBD1 (6 bases). This CDR3 is 14 amino acids long. Trimming cost V 7 bases and J 3 bases, with 15 bases left between them. CDR3 loop: CASTQTGSDTEAFF. The CDR3 DNA reads TGTGCCAGCACCCAAACAGGGTCCGACACTGAAGCTTTCTTT.

This chain links TRBV2 with TRBJ2-7; a possible D gene is TRBD1 (6 bases). From germline, CDR1 is SNHLY and CDR2 FYNNEI. Trimming shortened V by 5 bases and J by 5 bases, and 13 bases separated the two germline ends. This CDR3 has 13 residues. The chain's CDR3 is CASSTHRENEQYF. CDR3 in DNA: TGTGCCAGCAGTACCCACAGGGAAAACGAGCAGTACTTC.

This clonotype came up a few times. The rearrangement joins TRBV28 to TRBJ1-2; weak D call: TRBD1 (6 bases). Germline CDR1 and CDR2: MDHEN and SYDVKM. Trimming left V 5 bases short and J 3 bases short, with 13 bases between. This CDR3 spans 14 amino acids. CDR3 loop: CASSLRTVYYGYTF. The DNA of the CDR3 is TGTGCCAGCAGTCTCAGGACAGTCTACTATGGCTACACCTTC.

V usage is TRBV20-1 and J usage is TRBJ2-7; D not resolved. CDR3 size: 13 residues. V was trimmed by 3 bases and J by 7 bases, leaving 16 bases between them. Germline V gene sequence: CDR1 DFQATT, CDR2 SNEGSKA (reference sequence). CDR3: CSARGVSMGEQYF. The CDR3 DNA sequence: TGCAGTGCTAGGGGCGTCTCGATGGGGGAGCAGTACTTC.

The genes are TRBV10-3 and TRBJ1-2, with D uncertain. V was trimmed by 2 bases and J by 6 bases, leaving 19 bases between them. The CDR3 covers 16 residues. From germline, CDR1 is ENHRY and CDR2 SYGVKD. The CDR3 DNA reads TGTGCCATCAGTGAGGGTAGGACCCAAAGGATGGATGGCTACACCTTC. Translation: CAISEGRTQRMDGYTF.

The chain recombines TRBV6-4 with TRBJ2-3; 7 bases align to TRBD2. CDR3 length: 15 amino acids. Germline CDR1 is MRHNA and CDR2 is SNTAGT. V shed 5 bases, J shed 2 bases, and the junction held 7 bases outside the gene matches. For the CDR3, the DNA is TGTGCCAGCAGTTCTAGCGGAGATATCACAGATACGCAGTATTTT. Its protein is CASSSSGDITDTQYF.

This clonotype came up a few times. The chain couples TRBV9 to TRBJ2-1; TRBD2 matches at 11 bases. Trimming took 0 bases from V and 10 from J; bases not matched to a gene: 6. This CDR3 comprises 15 residues. Germline V gene sequence: CDR1 SGDLS, CDR2 YYNGEE. CDR3 nucleotides: TGTGCCAGCAGCGTAGAAGGGCTAGCGGGGGGAGAGCAGTTCTTC. Translation gives CASSVEGLAGGEQFF. The full variable domain, in which reference TRBV9 and TRBJ2-1 provide the parts outside the CDR3, is DSGVTQTPKHLITATGQRVTLRCSPRSGDLSVYWYQQSLDQGLQFLIQYYNGEERAKGNILERFSAQQFPDLHSELNLSSLELGDSALYFCASSVEGLAGGEQFFGPGTRLTVL.

The chain uses TRBV20-1 and TRBJ2-4; 8 bases fit TRBD1. Germline CDR1 is DFQATT and CDR2 is SNEGSKA (reference sequence). V trimming: 0 bases; J trimming: 13 bases; junction bases outside the gene matches: 14. The CDR3 runs to 15 residues. CDR3 sequence reads: CSARDSRQGASEQYF. The DNA for the CDR3 is TGCAGTGCTAGAGATTCGCGGCAGGGGGCGAGTGAGCAGTACTTC.

The V call is TRBV7-4, the J call TRBJ2-5, with D possibly called TRBD1 or TRBD2 (5 bases each). This CDR3 has 14 residues. V lost 6 bases and J lost 3, with 14 bases in between. Germline-derived CDR1 and CDR2 are SGHVT and SQSDAQ. The DNA for the CDR3 is TGTGCCAGCAGTCTTCATAGGGGAGAAGAGACCCAGTACTTC. It codes for CASSLHRGEETQYF.

The chain joins TRBV20-1 to TRBJ1-2; 8 nucleotides match TRBD1. Germline CDR1 DFQATT, CDR2 SNEGSKA (reference sequence). Losses at the gene ends were 0 bases for V and 0 bases for J; bases not matched to a gene: 9. There are 17 residues in the CDR3. The CDR3 loop reads CSARDRDRTGANYGYTF. The CDR3 nucleotides are TGCAGTGCTAGAGATAGGGACAGGACAGGTGCTAACTATGGCTACACCTTC.

This rearrangement joins TRBV20-1 to TRBJ1-1; D possibly corresponds to TRBD1 (5 bases). Trimming shortened V by 3 bases and J by 5 bases, and 16 bases separated the two germline ends. The CDR3 sequence is 14 residues long. Germline V gene data show CDR1 as DFQATT and CDR2 as SNEGSKA (reference sequence). The CDR3 loop is CSARSFRERTEAFF. The DNA of the CDR3 is TGCAGTGCTAGGAGCTTCAGGGAGAGGACTGAAGCTTTCTTT.